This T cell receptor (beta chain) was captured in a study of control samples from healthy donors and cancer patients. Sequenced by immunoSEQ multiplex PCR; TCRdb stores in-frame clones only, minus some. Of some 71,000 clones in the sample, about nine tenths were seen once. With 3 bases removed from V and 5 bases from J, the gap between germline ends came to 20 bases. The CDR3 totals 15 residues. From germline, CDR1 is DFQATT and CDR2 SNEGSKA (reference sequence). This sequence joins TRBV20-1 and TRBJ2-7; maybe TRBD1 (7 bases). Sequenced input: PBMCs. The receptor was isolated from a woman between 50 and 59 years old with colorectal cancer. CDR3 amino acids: CSASGGGYRGDEQYF. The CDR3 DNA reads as TGCAGTGCTAGTGGAGGGGGCTACCGGGGCGACGAGCAGTACTTC.